A few counts support the clone carrying this TCR beta chain. Its antigen is currently unknown. The data were obtained in a study of blood T cells in healthy people across ages. Regarding the study as a whole: It was the long-lived donors that had more naive CD4+ cells and higher diversity than aged donors.

A second PCR of 7 to 11 cycles used a sample-barcoded 5' primer and a J-beta primer mix. The study obtained at least 2.5 million CDR3-containing paired-end reads from every sample. TCRdb reprocessed the 5' RACE reads via MiXCR and lists one record per CDR3 protein. The table has over 700,000 distinct CDR3 sequences, about 55% seen once. The sample, roughly 9.5 milliliters of peripheral blood, was drawn from each donor. Whenever a sample was processed, at least 6 million PBMCs were isolated. The CDR3 has 12 amino acids. V was cut by 3 bases and J by 12 bases, with 15 bases left in between. Germline loops: CDR1 SQVTM, CDR2 ANQGSEA.

The V and J genes are TRBV29-1 and TRBJ2-1, with D perhaps assigned TRBD1 or TRBD2 (6 bases each). This TCR derives from a man older than 75 in good health. Sequenced: blood. The CDR3 loop is CSVDWRGEGQFF. CDR3 bases: TGCAGCGTTGACTGGAGGGGGGAAGGGCAGTTCTTC.